This T cell receptor beta chain was obtained from a study of response to subunit inactivated influenza vaccine (dated by TCRdb to 2017 to 2018). Study-level background: Deep quantitative T cell receptor repertoire profiling was used in the study to track responses to a trivalent subunit inactivated influenza vaccine.

The CDR3, from cysteine to phenylalanine, totals 12 residues. Here the CDR3 DNA is all that survives: 36 bases in frame from base 1. Deletion took 7 bases off V and 2 bases off J, with a span of 10 bases between the germline ends. Via the germline V gene, CDR1 is SQVTM and CDR2 ANQGSEA. A few counts support this clonotype. No cognate antigen has been identified for it. The sample holds no much larger clone one base away, and base qualities are not on file. General study outcomes and caveats: It was suggested by the authors that each seasonal influenza vaccination may recruit only a limited number of new T cells.

The method was RT-PCR. Sequencing instrument: Illumina HiSeq 2500. TCRdb cleaned the public reads at Q25 with fastp, built clones with MiXCR and kept in-frame beta chains. Each record represents a unique CDR3 protein, reported with the most common genes and DNA among its rows. The sample table holds roughly 700,000 distinct CDR3 sequences, of which about 15% were seen once. The leading ten clones occupy around 6.5% of the sample. The chain is assembled from TRBV29-1 and TRBJ2-3; TRBD1 is perhaps the D gene, given 6 matching bases. The source material was PBMCs from blood, sampled around 14 days before vaccination. The source is a man in his fifties who received an inactivated influenza vaccine. Donor details come from another sample of the same person, matched by shared clones. The base sequence is TGCAGCGCTACAGGGATCACAGATACGCAGTATTTT. Translated, it reads CSATGITDTQYF.